These 29 T cell receptor beta chains came from one sample sequenced in a study of T-cell reconstitution after alpha-beta-depleted transplantation in children. Unique molecular identifiers were used in preparing the TCRbeta library. Each CDR3 protein is one row after TCRdb ran MiXCR on the PCR reads. The table shows approximately 400,000 distinct CDR3 sequences, with approximately 10% occurring only once. This material consisted of PBMCs from the stem cell graft donor, taken from the stem cell graft. These receptors all come from a human donor who donated a stem cell graft to a child with acute myeloid leukemia.

The chain employs TRBV19 and TRBJ2-1, with TRBD2 as a possible D gene (6 bases). Germline CDR1 LNHDA, CDR2 SQIVND (reference sequence). The CDR3 covers 14 residues. V was pared by 1 base and J by 7 bases, with 11 bases between. The CDR3 DNA follows: TGTGCCAGTAGTATAGCCCCAGGGAGGAATGAGCAGTTCTTC. It codes for CASSIAPGRNEQFF.

This clonotype was recorded a few times. V and J are TRBV4-1 and TRBJ1-2; TRBD1 matches at 9 bases. The germline CDR1 and CDR2 sequences are MGHRA and YSYEKL. CDR3 length equals 15 residues. J was trimmed by 3 bases and V by 4 bases; bases with no gene match: 6. CDR3 sequence: CASSPLRTGDYGYTF. The CDR3 bases are TGCGCCAGCAGCCCACTCAGGACAGGGGACTATGGCTACACCTTC.

This clonotype was counted between two and nine times. The V call is TRBV29-1, the J call TRBJ1-2; 7 bases align to TRBD1. Trimming at V came to 3 bases and at J to 7 bases, leaving 5 bases not matched to a gene. The CDR3 is made up of 12 amino acids. CDR1 and CDR2 from the germline V gene are SQVTM and ANQGSEA. Written as DNA, the CDR3 is TGCAGCGTTGATGAAGGGGGCGGTGGCTACACCTTC. Protein product: CSVDEGGGGYTF.

Many counts were recorded for this clonotype. The chain employs TRBV6-2 or TRBV6-3 and TRBJ2-7; 10 nucleotides align to TRBD2. Looked up from germline, CDR1 is MNHEY and CDR2 is SVGEGT. After removal of 4 bases from V and 5 bases from J, the junction contained 8 bases not matched to a gene. The CDR3 extends over 15 amino acids. The CDR3 protein is CASSSYTSGTDEQYF. Written as DNA, the CDR3 is TGTGCCAGCAGTTCATACACTAGCGGGACGGACGAGCAGTACTTC.

This clonotype was counted many times. The chain has TRBV6-1 and TRBJ1-5, with TRBD1 matching 7 bases. With 6 bases clipped from V and 4 bases from J, the junction kept 3 bases outside the gene matches. Germline V CDR1 and CDR2: MNHNS, SASEGT. This CDR3 spans 13 amino acids. The CDR3 reads CASRQTGNQPQHF. For the CDR3, the DNA is TGTGCCAGCAGGCAGACAGGGAATCAGCCCCAGCATTTT.

The chain recombines TRBV7-2 with TRBJ1-5; no clear D gene. CDR1 is SGHTA and CDR2 is FQGNSA in the germline V gene. Between the trimmed V and J ends, which lost 3 bases and 5 bases, there was a span of 8 bases. CDR3 length: 13 amino acids. CDR3 nucleotides: TGTGCCAGCAGCTTCTCGGTAGATCAGCCCCAGCATTTT. Protein: CASSFSVDQPQHF.

The V gene is TRBV4-2, the J gene TRBJ2-7; TRBD2 aligns across 7 bases. CDR1 and CDR2 from the germline V gene are LGHNA and YNFKEQ. This CDR3 has 17 amino acids. J was trimmed by 4 bases and V by 1 base; bases with no gene match: 13. DNA for the CDR3: TGTGCCAGCAGCCAAGGGGAGACGGGAGGTACCCGTTACGAGCAGTACTTC. It yields the protein CASSQGETGGTRYEQYF.

In its sample, this clonotype was seen a few times. J is TRBJ2-2 and V is TRBV28; possible D gene TRBD2, 5 bases. This CDR3 is built from 16 residues. CDR1 is MDHEN, CDR2 SYDVKM, per germline. Between the trimmed V and J ends, which lost 6 bases and 7 bases, there was a span of 21 bases. CDR3 coding DNA: TGTGCCAGCAGCCTCCACCCCGGGAACATCTTCGGGGAGCTGTTTTTT. This encodes CASSLHPGNIFGELFF.

This clonotype occurred a few times. The chain couples TRBV5-5 to TRBJ2-7; no clear D gene. The CDR3 is made up of 13 amino acids. Trimming left V 4 bases short and J 3 bases short, with 11 bases between. The germline V gene encodes CDR1 SGHKS and CDR2 YYEKEE (reference sequence). Here the CDR3 reads CASSPQQNYEQYV. CDR3 DNA: TGTGCCAGCAGCCCCCAACAGAACTACGAGCAGTACGTC.

This clonotype was counted between two and nine times. This chain joins TRBV5-1 and TRBJ2-5; D may be TRBD1 (5 bases). The V and J ends lost 3 bases and 6 bases respectively, with 15 bases between them. The CDR3 is 14 residues long. Germline values: CDR1 SGHRS, CDR2 YFSETQ. CDR3 protein: CASSSSQGRQTQYF. The CDR3 DNA is TGCGCCAGCAGCTCAAGCCAGGGTCGACAGACCCAGTACTTC.

In this sample, this clonotype turned up many times. Written as DNA, the CDR3 is TGTGCCAGCAGTTCCCTGGAGGCTGGGGCCAACGTCCTGACTTTC. Encoded protein: CASSSLEAGANVLTF. The J gene is TRBJ2-6, the V gene TRBV12-3 or TRBV12-4; the D gene is possibly TRBD2 (5 bases). V lost 4 bases and J 2 bases, leaving 9 bases between the germline ends. The CDR3 sequence is 15 residues long.

This clonotype occurred a few times. The V call is TRBV20-1, the J call TRBJ2-1; 10 nucleotides match TRBD2. The V and J ends lost 5 bases and 5 bases, in that order; junction bases with no gene match: 9. CDR1 and CDR2 from the germline V gene are DFQATT and SNEGSKA (reference sequence). This CDR3 has 15 amino acids. Here the CDR3 reads CSAPQTSGSNNEQFF. CDR3 coding DNA: TGCAGTGCTCCTCAGACTAGCGGGTCCAACAATGAGCAGTTCTTC.

This clonotype was counted ten times or more. This chain connects TRBV12-3 or TRBV12-4 to TRBJ1-2, with D possibly TRBD1 on 6 matching bases. V lost 3 bases, J lost 8 bases, and 19 bases lay in between. CDR3 length equals 15 residues. Written as DNA, the CDR3 is TGTGCCAGCAGTTTTATTGGACAGCCTCCGGGCGGCTACACCTTC. Translation gives CASSFIGQPPGGYTF.

The rearrangement uses TRBV7-9 and TRBJ2-3; D gene ambiguous. Deletions cut 5 bases from V and 4 bases from J, with 7 bases between. This CDR3 is 12 amino acids long. Germline V CDR1 and CDR2: SEHNR, FQNEAQ (reference sequence). The CDR3 DNA sequence: TGTGCCAGCAGCAATAACCCAGATACGCAGTATTTT. Translated, it gives CASSNNPDTQYF.

This clonotype has only a few counts. The chain recombines TRBV10-3 with TRBJ2-1; possibly TRBD1 for D (5 bases). Germline V gene lookup returns CDR1 ENHRY and CDR2 SYGVKD. Trimming removed 10 bases from V and 2 bases from J, with 9 bases in between. CDR3 length: 12 amino acids. This CDR3 reads CATKDTYNEQFF. The CDR3 DNA follows: TGTGCCACCAAGGACACCTACAATGAGCAGTTCTTC.

V gene TRBV4-1 combines with J gene TRBJ1-1; a weak D match, TRBD1 (6 bases). Germline V lookup: CDR1 MGHRA, CDR2 YSYEKL. V was pared by 0 bases and J by 7 bases, with 18 bases between. CDR3 length: 16 amino acids. CDR3: CASSQEGGGGWDEAFF. The CDR3, as DNA: TGCGCCAGCAGCCAAGAAGGCGGCGGGGGCTGGGATGAAGCTTTCTTT.

The chain uses TRBV7-8 and TRBJ2-3; tentative D call: TRBD1 (5 bases). Germline V CDR1 and CDR2: SGHVS, FQNEAQ. The length of the CDR3 is 14 residues. With 5 bases removed from V and 0 bases from J, the gap between germline ends came to 9 bases. The CDR3 is CASSVRQSTDTQYF. The DNA of the CDR3 is TGTGCCAGCAGCGTTAGACAGAGCACAGATACGCAGTATTTT.

The CDR3 sequence: CATGQGQETQYF. For the CDR3, the DNA is TGTGCCACCGGACAGGGCCAAGAGACCCAGTACTTC. The gene calls are TRBV7-9 and TRBJ2-5; 8 nucleotides align to TRBD1. Unmatched junction bases numbered 2, after V lost 10 bases and J lost 1 base. This CDR3 has 12 residues. The germline gives CDR1 SEHNR, CDR2 FQNEAQ (reference sequence).

The chain couples TRBV5-1 to TRBJ2-3; TRBD2 matches 15 bases. CDR1 and CDR2 from the germline V gene are SGHRS and YFSETQ. This CDR3 contains 17 residues. V shed 3 bases, J shed 3 bases, and the junction held 5 bases outside the gene matches. CDR3 residues: CASSSGLAGGNTDTQYF. For the CDR3, the DNA is TGCGCCAGCAGCTCAGGACTAGCGGGAGGGAATACAGATACGCAGTATTTT.

This clonotype was counted between two and nine times. This chain connects TRBV7-2 to TRBJ2-1; 8 positions agree with TRBD2. CDR3 length equals 15 residues. CDR1 is SGHTA and CDR2 is FQGNSA in the germline V gene. Germline trimming cut 5 bases from V and 4 bases from J; bases unmatched to any gene: 7. The CDR3 reads CASSRTAGGYNEQFF. The CDR3 nucleotides are TGTGCCAGCAGCCGTACGGCGGGAGGTTACAATGAGCAGTTCTTC.

The rearrangement uses TRBV20-1 and TRBJ2-5, with D unresolved. This CDR3 contains 14 residues. V was trimmed by 0 bases and J by 4 bases, leaving 12 bases between them. Germline V gene sequence: CDR1 DFQATT, CDR2 SNEGSKA (reference sequence). The CDR3 loop reads CSARDEQIRETQYF. The CDR3 bases are TGCAGTGCTAGAGATGAACAGATCCGAGAGACCCAGTACTTC.

This clonotype has a handful of counts. This chain joins TRBV10-3 and TRBJ2-5; 7 bases align to TRBD2. Germline-derived CDR1 and CDR2 are ENHRY and SYGVKD. This CDR3 is built from 17 residues. V dropped 6 bases and J dropped 5; count of bases not matched to a gene: 18. The CDR3 DNA reads TGTGCCATCAGCCCTCTCGGGGGGAATAGCGGACGGGAGACCCAGTACTTC. Its protein product is CAISPLGGNSGRETQYF.

This clonotype occurred many times. This chain links TRBV5-5 with TRBJ2-1, with D possibly TRBD2 on 7 matching bases. CDR3 length: 15 amino acids. Germline V lookup: CDR1 SGHKS, CDR2 YYEKEE (reference sequence). The V end lost 2 bases, the J end lost 3 bases, and 12 bases lay between the germline ends. CDR3: CASSLGEGGYNEQFF. As DNA, the CDR3 is TGTGCCAGCAGCTTAGGGGAGGGGGGCTACAATGAGCAGTTCTTC.

This clonotype was detected a few times. V gene TRBV28 combines with J gene TRBJ2-6; D unclear. Germline V lookup: CDR1 MDHEN, CDR2 SYDVKM. The CDR3 is 15 residues long. Trimming removed 1 base from V and 4 bases from J, with 8 bases in between. The CDR3 loop reads CASSLSTPGANVLTF. As DNA, the CDR3 is TGTGCCAGCAGTTTATCCACCCCAGGGGCCAACGTCCTGACTTTC.

At least ten counts were recorded for this clonotype. V and J are TRBV3-1 and TRBJ2-3; TRBD2 is a possible D gene (5 bases). The CDR3 spans 15 residues. V lost 4 bases, J lost 1 base, and 12 bases lay in between. Germline V CDR1 and CDR2: LGHDT, YNNKEL (reference sequence). In DNA, the CDR3 is TGTGCCAGCAGCCCCACGGGAAAAGGCACAGATACGCAGTATTTT. Protein sequence: CASSPTGKGTDTQYF.

This chain links TRBV20-1 with TRBJ1-1; D is undetermined. The CDR3 contains 12 residues. The V gene's germline CDR1 is DFQATT and CDR2 SNEGSKA (reference sequence). V lost 3 bases to trimming and J lost 5 bases, with 10 bases between them. CDR3 amino acids: CSASVTETEAFF. The DNA of the CDR3 is TGCAGTGCTAGCGTGACGGAGACTGAAGCTTTCTTT.

The rearrangement links TRBV6-5 to TRBJ2-7, with 14 bases fitting TRBD2. Germline assignment: CDR1 MNHEY and CDR2 SVGAGI. J gave up 6 bases and V 6 bases, and 7 bases lay outside the gene matches. The CDR3 spans 15 residues. The CDR3 nucleotides are TGTGCCAGCAGAGTGGGACTAGCGGGAGTTGGCGAGCAGTACTTC. Translating gives CASRVGLAGVGEQYF.

The chain is built from TRBV20-1 and TRBJ2-5; TRBD2 matches 11 bases. CDR1 DFQATT and CDR2 SNEGSKA come from the germline V gene (reference sequence). The CDR3 is 15 residues long. Trimming took 5 bases from V and 1 from J; bases not matched to a gene: 6. The CDR3 DNA reads TGCAGTGCTGCTCCGACTAGCGGGGCCCAAGAGACCCAGTACTTC. Translation gives CSAAPTSGAQETQYF.

This chain links TRBV10-2 with TRBJ2-2; D call uncertain. Germline CDR1 is WSHSY and CDR2 is SAAADI. The germline V and J ends were trimmed by 7 bases and 4 bases, with 16 bases remaining between them. This CDR3 has 15 residues. In DNA form, the CDR3 reads TGCGCCAGCAAAGATAAGACACTTAGCACCGGGGAGCTGTTTTTT. Translating it yields CASKDKTLSTGELFF.